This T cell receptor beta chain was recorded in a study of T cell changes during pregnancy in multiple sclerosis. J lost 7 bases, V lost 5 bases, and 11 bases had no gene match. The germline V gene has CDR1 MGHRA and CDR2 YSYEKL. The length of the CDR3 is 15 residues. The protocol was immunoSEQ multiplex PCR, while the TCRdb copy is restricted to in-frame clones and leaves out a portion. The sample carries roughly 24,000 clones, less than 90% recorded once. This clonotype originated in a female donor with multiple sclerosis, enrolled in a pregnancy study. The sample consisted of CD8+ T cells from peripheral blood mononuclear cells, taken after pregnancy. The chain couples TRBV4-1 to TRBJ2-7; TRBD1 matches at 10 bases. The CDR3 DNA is TGCGCCAGCAGCGCTCGGACAGGGGGATTTGTAGAGCAGTACTTC. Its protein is CASSARTGGFVEQYF.